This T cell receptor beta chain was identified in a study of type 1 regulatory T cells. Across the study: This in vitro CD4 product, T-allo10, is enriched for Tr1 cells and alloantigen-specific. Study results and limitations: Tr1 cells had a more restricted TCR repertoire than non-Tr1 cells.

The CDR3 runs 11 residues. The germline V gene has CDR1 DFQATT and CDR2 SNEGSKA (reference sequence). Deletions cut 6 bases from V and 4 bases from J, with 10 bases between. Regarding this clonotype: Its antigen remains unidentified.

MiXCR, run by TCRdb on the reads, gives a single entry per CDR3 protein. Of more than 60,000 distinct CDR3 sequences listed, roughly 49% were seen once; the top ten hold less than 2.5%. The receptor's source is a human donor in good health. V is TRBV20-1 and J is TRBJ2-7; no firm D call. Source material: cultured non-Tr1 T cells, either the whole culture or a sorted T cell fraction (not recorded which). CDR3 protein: CSATQRYEQYF. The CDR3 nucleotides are TGCAGTGCCACCCAAAGGTACGAGCAGTACTTC.